This entry lists 20 T cell receptor beta chains sequenced from one sample in a study of early T cells in non-severe SARS-CoV-2 infection. TCRdb passed the 5' RACE reads through MiXCR, listing each CDR3 protein once. Found here are roughly 60,000 distinct CDR3 sequences, around 6% of them singletons; the top ten hold 6.8%. What was sequenced was whole blood. The receptors here all came from an adult who was a healthcare worker with PCR-confirmed SARS-CoV-2 infection or an uninfected control (not recorded which).

This clonotype was detected ten times or more. The CDR3 loop reads CASSEPVRSRLYEQYF. As DNA, the CDR3 is TGTGCCAGCAGTGAACCCGTCCGGTCCAGGCTCTACGAGCAGTACTTC. The V call is TRBV6-1, the J call TRBJ2-7; D ambiguous. This CDR3 has 16 residues. V lost 2 bases and J lost 3, with 17 bases in between. The germline CDR1 and CDR2 sequences are MNHNS and SASEGT.

V usage is TRBV20-1 and J usage is TRBJ2-4; possibly TRBD1 or TRBD2 for D (6 bases each). This CDR3 comprises 16 residues. The germline CDR1 and CDR2 sequences are DFQATT and SNEGSKA (reference sequence). Trimming pared 6 bases from V and 0 bases from J, leaving 18 bases between. The CDR3 sequence: CSAPIGGGVAKNIQYF. The CDR3 DNA sequence: TGCAGTGCCCCTATCGGGGGCGGAGTAGCCAAAAACATTCAGTACTTC.

This clonotype has more than one count but fewer than ten. V usage is TRBV5-1 and J usage is TRBJ2-5; 7 bases are a match to TRBD1. Germline trimming cut 3 bases from V and 1 base from J; bases unmatched to any gene: 0. Germline CDR1 and CDR2: SGHRS and YFSETQ. This CDR3 region has 13 residues. In nucleotides, the CDR3 is TGCGCCAGCAGCTGGGACAGCCAAGAGACCCAGTACTTC. This gives the protein CASSWDSQETQYF.

This clonotype was seen repeatedly, ten times or more. The V call is TRBV2, the J call TRBJ2-5, with D possibly matching TRBD2 (6 bases). The CDR3 covers 15 residues. CDR1 SNHLY and CDR2 FYNNEI come from the germline V gene. The V gene lost 1 base and the J gene lost 5 bases, with 14 bases spanning the gap. DNA of the CDR3: TGTGCCAGCAGTGAAGGGGGGAGGCCGGAGGAGACCCAGTACTTC. Its translation: CASSEGGRPEETQYF.

The chain links TRBV11-2 to TRBJ1-6; weak D call: TRBD1 (5 bases). The CDR3 extends over 14 amino acids. Trimming left V 8 bases short and J 0 bases short, with 8 bases between. Germline CDR1 is SGHAT and CDR2 is FQNNGV. The CDR3 DNA is TGTGCCAGCGGGACGAGCTCCTATAATTCACCCCTCCACTTT. Protein product: CASGTSSYNSPLHF. The complete variable domain, with remaining parts taken from reference TRBV11-2 and TRBJ1-6, reads EAGVAQSPRYKIIEKRQSVAFWCNPISGHATLYWYQQILGQGPKLLIQFQNNGVVDDSQLPKDRFSAERLKGVDSTLKIQPAKLEDSAVYLCASGTSSYNSPLHFGNGTRLTVT.

There are a few counts of this clonotype. The chain's CDR3 is CASSIPRTGAEQYF. In DNA form, the CDR3 reads TGTGCCAGTAGTATTCCCCGGACAGGGGCCGAGCAGTACTTC. This chain uses TRBV19 with TRBJ2-7; 9 nucleotides align to TRBD1. The CDR3 has 14 amino acids. V lost 3 bases, J lost 6 bases, and 6 bases stayed unmatched. Germline V gene lookup returns CDR1 LNHDA and CDR2 SQIVND (reference sequence). The whole variable domain, remainder taken from reference TRBV19 and TRBJ2-7, is DGGITQSPKYLFRKEGQNVTLSCEQNLNHDAMYWYRQDPGQGLRLIYYSQIVNDFQKGDIAEGYSVSREKKESFPLTVTSAQKNPTAFYLCASSIPRTGAEQYFGPGTRLTVT.

This clonotype was counted only a few times. In DNA, the CDR3 is TGTGCCAGCAGCCAAGAGTGGTTTGGACAGGGGCGATTAAGCTCTGGAAACACCATATATTTT. It is translated as CASSQEWFGQGRLSSGNTIYF. The chain joins TRBV4-2 to TRBJ1-3; TRBD1 aligns across 9 bases. CDR1 and CDR2 (germline): LGHNA, YNFKEQ. The CDR3 sequence is 21 residues long. The ends lost 0 bases at V and 0 bases at J; junction bases unmatched: 15.

Comments on this clonotype: A read error may explain this, as a much larger clone is one base away. The DNA is omitted, as the CDR3 cannot be located on it reliably, and the CDR3 follows TCRdb's listing. This chain links TRBV11-2 with TRBJ1-3. The CDR3 sequence runs 16 residues, both termini included. Germline lookup yields CDR1 SGHAT and CDR2 FQNNGV. The chain's CDR3 is CASSLWAEGSENTVYF.

This clonotype was detected a few times. V is TRBV6-6 and J is TRBJ1-1; 11 bases line up with TRBD1. This CDR3 has 17 residues. Trimming cost V 6 bases and J 0 bases; bases outside gene matches: 9. The V gene's germline CDR1 is MNHNY and CDR2 SVGAGI (reference sequence). This chain's CDR3 is CASSPDRDRGLNTEAFF. CDR3 coding DNA: TGTGCCAGCAGCCCTGATCGGGACAGGGGGTTGAACACTGAAGCTTTCTTT.

The gene calls are TRBV2 and TRBJ1-2; D is perhaps TRBD1 (5 bases). The CDR3 extends over 13 amino acids. CDR1 and CDR2 (germline): SNHLY, FYNNEI. With 5 bases removed from V and 5 bases from J, the gap between germline ends came to 12 bases. The chain's CDR3 is CASSRGGGYGYTF. The CDR3 nucleotides are TGTGCCAGCAGTAGGGGAGGAGGGTATGGCTACACCTTC.

This chain links TRBV10-2 with TRBJ2-1, with 8 bases identical to TRBD2. Germline V CDR1 and CDR2: WSHSY, SAAADI. V lost 6 bases, J lost 4 bases, and 11 bases stayed unmatched. The CDR3 is 16 amino acids. CDR3 in amino acids: CASRAGRGVLYNEQFF. The CDR3 DNA reads TGCGCCAGCAGAGCGGGGCGGGGGGTCTTGTACAATGAGCAGTTCTTC.

This clonotype was detected only a few times. This chain connects TRBV5-1 to TRBJ1-1; possible D gene TRBD1, 5 bases. CDR1 and CDR2 from the germline V gene are SGHRS and YFSETQ. Trimming took off 0 bases at V and 1 base at J, with 7 bases between the two ends. The CDR3 is 14 amino acids. The CDR3 reads CASSLEDTNTEAFF. In DNA form, the CDR3 reads TGCGCCAGCAGCTTGGAGGACACGAACACTGAAGCTTTCTTT.

This clonotype was recorded many times. This chain links TRBV5-1 with TRBJ2-7; perhaps TRBD2 as D (5 bases). The germline V gene has CDR1 SGHRS and CDR2 YFSETQ. Trimming stripped 0 bases from V and 9 bases from J, with 22 bases between. The CDR3 consists of 16 residues. The CDR3 DNA reads as TGCGCCAGCAGCTTGGATGAAGGCCGCACGGGGAGCGGGCAGTACTTC. Encoded protein: CASSLDEGRTGSGQYF.

This clonotype was observed many times. The genes are TRBV11-3 and TRBJ2-3; tentative D call: TRBD2 (5 bases). The V gene lost 3 bases and the J gene lost 0 bases, with 10 bases spanning the gap. CDR3 length: 15 amino acids. Looked up from germline, CDR1 is SGHNT and CDR2 is YENEEA. CDR3 DNA: TGTGCCAGCAGCTTTAAAGGAGGTAGCACAGATACGCAGTATTTT. This encodes CASSFKGGSTDTQYF.

This chain connects TRBV5-1 to TRBJ1-2; no firm D call. V lost 2 bases, J lost 3 bases, and 8 bases lay in between. The CDR3 runs to 13 residues. Germline CDR1 and CDR2: SGHRS and YFSETQ. The DNA of the CDR3 is TGCGCCAGCAGCTTATTAATGGACTATGGCTACACCTTC. Translated, it gives CASSLLMDYGYTF.

There are a few counts of this clonotype. This chain links TRBV9 with TRBJ2-3, with TRBD2 as a possible D gene (5 bases). Trimming took 3 bases from V and 3 from J, leaving 17 bases between them. Germline values: CDR1 SGDLS, CDR2 YYNGEE. The length of the CDR3 is 16 residues. The CDR3 is CASSAEPGFSTDTQYF. The CDR3 DNA reads TGTGCCAGCAGCGCTGAGCCGGGGTTTAGTACAGATACGCAGTATTTT.

V and J are TRBV5-4 and TRBJ2-1; 9 bases fit TRBD2. The CDR3 contains 19 residues. The V and J ends lost 5 bases and 3 bases, in that order; junction bases with no gene match: 18. The V gene's germline CDR1 is SGHNT and CDR2 YYREEE (reference sequence). The CDR3 bases are TGTGCCAGCAGTCTTTTAATTAGTCGGGCGGGAGGGCACTACAATGAGCAGTTCTTC. Its translation is CASSLLISRAGGHYNEQFF.

Many counts were recorded for this clonotype. The chain has TRBV4-2 and TRBJ2-1; maybe TRBD1 (5 bases). CDR3 length: 15 amino acids. CDR1 is LGHNA and CDR2 is YNFKEQ in the germline V gene. Trimming cost V 0 bases and J 7 bases, with 13 bases left between them. The CDR3 loop is CASSQDRARDNEQFF. CDR3 bases: TGTGCCAGCAGCCAAGATCGAGCCAGGGATAATGAGCAGTTCTTC.

This clonotype has at least ten counts. This sequence joins TRBV5-6 and TRBJ2-3; the D is unclear. Trimming stripped 2 bases from V and 0 bases from J, with 10 bases between. The CDR3 contains 15 residues. Germline V lookup: CDR1 SGHDT, CDR2 YYEEEE. CDR3 in amino acids: CASSFAMSSTDTQYF. The DNA for the CDR3 is TGTGCCAGCAGCTTCGCGATGAGTAGCACAGATACGCAGTATTTT.

This clonotype came up a few times. This may stem from a read error, because a much larger clone lies one nucleotide away. This rearrangement joins TRBV6-1 to TRBJ2-3; weak D call: TRBD1 (5 bases). The V gene's germline CDR1 is MNHNS and CDR2 SASEGT. This CDR3 is 15 amino acids long. In nucleotides, the CDR3 is TGTGTCAGCAGTGAAGGACACTCCAGCACAGATACGCAGTATTTT. This sequence encodes CVSSEGHSSTDTQYF.